This T cell receptor (beta chain) was identified during a study of cytomegalovirus exposure and HLA in healthy donors. Study results and limitations: Cytomegalovirus association was assigned to more than 150 TCR beta chains.

Assay used: immunoSEQ multiplex PCR; TCRdb lists only in-frame clones, some missing. Of fewer than 95,000 clones in the sample, more than 70% were seen once. Separate from the roughly 670-subject first cohort, the roughly 120-subject validation cohort was the one that the donors belonged to. Notes on this clone: Its cognate antigen is unknown.

This receptor was obtained from a young woman in good health and CMV-seropositive. The sequenced sample consisted of PBMCs.

The CDR3 loop reads CAISDLAGGPYNEQFF. Written as DNA, the CDR3 is TGTGCCATCAGTGATTTAGCGGGGGGTCCCTACAATGAGCAGTTCTTC. The rearrangement joins TRBV10-3 to TRBJ2-1; 10 bases agree with TRBD2. In germline, CDR1 is ENHRY, CDR2 SYGVKD. V trimming: 3 bases; J trimming: 2 bases; junction bases outside the gene matches: 4. The length of the CDR3 is 16 residues.